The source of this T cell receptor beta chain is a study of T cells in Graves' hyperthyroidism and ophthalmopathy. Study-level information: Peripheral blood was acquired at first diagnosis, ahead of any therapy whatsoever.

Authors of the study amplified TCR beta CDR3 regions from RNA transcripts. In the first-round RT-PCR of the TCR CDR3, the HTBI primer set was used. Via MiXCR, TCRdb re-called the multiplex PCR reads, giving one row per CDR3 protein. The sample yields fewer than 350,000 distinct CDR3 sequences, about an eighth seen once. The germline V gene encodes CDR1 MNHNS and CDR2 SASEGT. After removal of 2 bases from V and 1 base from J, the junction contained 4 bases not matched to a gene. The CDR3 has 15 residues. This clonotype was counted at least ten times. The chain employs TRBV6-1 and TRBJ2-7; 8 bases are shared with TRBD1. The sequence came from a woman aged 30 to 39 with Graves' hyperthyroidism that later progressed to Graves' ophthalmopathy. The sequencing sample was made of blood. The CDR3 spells CASSETGTGSYEQYF. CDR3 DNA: TGTGCCAGCAGTGAAACTGGGACAGGTTCCTACGAGCAGTACTTC.